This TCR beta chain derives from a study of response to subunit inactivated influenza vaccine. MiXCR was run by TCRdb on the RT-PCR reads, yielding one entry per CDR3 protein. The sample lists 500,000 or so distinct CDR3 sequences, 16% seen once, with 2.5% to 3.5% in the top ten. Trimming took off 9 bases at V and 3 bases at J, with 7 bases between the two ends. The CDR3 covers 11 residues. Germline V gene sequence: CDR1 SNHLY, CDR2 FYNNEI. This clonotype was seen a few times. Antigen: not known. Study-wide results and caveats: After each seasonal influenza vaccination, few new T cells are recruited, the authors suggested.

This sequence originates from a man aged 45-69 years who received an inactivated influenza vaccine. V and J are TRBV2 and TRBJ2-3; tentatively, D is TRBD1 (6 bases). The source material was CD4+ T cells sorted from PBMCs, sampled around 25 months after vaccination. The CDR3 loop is CASDRTDTQYF. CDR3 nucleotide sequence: TGTGCCAGTGACAGGACAGATACGCAGTATTTT.